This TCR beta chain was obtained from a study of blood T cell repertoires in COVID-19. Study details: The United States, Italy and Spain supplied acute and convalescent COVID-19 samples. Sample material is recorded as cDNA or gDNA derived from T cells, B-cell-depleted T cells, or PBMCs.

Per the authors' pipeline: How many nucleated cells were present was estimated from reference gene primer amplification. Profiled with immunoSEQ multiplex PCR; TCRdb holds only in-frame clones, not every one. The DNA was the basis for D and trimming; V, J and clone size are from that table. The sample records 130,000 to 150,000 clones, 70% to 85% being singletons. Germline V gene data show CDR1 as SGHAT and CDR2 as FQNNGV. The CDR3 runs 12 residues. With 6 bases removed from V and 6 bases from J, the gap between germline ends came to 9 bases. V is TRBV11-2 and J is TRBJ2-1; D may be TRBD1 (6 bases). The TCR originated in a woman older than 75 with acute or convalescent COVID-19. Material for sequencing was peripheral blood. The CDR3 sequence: CASRGAGNEQFF. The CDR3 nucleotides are TGTGCCAGCAGGGGGGCAGGCAATGAGCAGTTCTTC.